The present T cell receptor (beta chain) was sequenced within a study of molecular identifiers for immune sequencing clone quantification. In this sample, this clonotype turned up many times. In preparing bulk TCR libraries, previously described methods and listed TCR primers were used. TCRdb called the PCR reads again in MiXCR, with one record for every CDR3 protein. The profile shows some 89,000 distinct CDR3 sequences, 20% to 25% of them singletons. It was from about 21,000 to 970,000 sorted cells, with 10%, 30% or 50% RNA, that naive CD8 libraries came. Naive CD8 T cells were sorted, and the gate applied was CD8+CD4-CCR7+CD45RA+. The germline V gene has CDR1 MNHEY and CDR2 SMNVEV (reference sequence). The CDR3 extends over 19 amino acids. V lost 5 bases and J lost 2; bases outside the gene matches: 17.

The receptor's source is a human donor in good health. Some libraries in this study had Jurkat cell RNA spiked in. The chain joins TRBV27 to TRBJ2-2; 7 positions match TRBD1. Material for sequencing was naive CD8+ T cells from blood, with Jurkat cell RNA spiked in. The subset was: FACS-sorted CD8+CD4-CCR7+CD45RA+ naive T cells. Here the CDR3 reads CASSPTITGTATNTGELFF. The CDR3, as DNA: TGTGCCAGCAGTCCCACTATTACCGGGACAGCTACCAACACCGGGGAGCTGTTTTTT.